Listed below are T cell receptor beta chains from one sample, sequenced in a study of shared clonotypes between healthy human individuals. Assay used: immunoSEQ multiplex PCR; TCRdb lists only in-frame clones, some missing. This sample carries around 2.1 million clones, approximately 94% of them seen once, and the ten largest clones take 0.13%. Sequenced input: naive CD4+ T cells sorted from blood. The receptors derive from a young man in good health. The CDR3 runs from the conserved cysteine through the conserved F or W. The order of the fields is clone size, D gene, J gene, V gene, CDR3 DNA, CDR3 protein. The D gene is left open where the match is weak. For some rows the clone size is stated as once, few or many, or as a class when expanded; others skip it.

NA	TRBD1	TRBJ1-5	TRBV28	TGTGCCAGCAGTGGACAGGGTAAGGGTCAGCCCCAGCATTTT	CASSGQGKGQPQHF
NA	TRBD2	TRBJ2-3	TRBV30	TGTGCCTGGAGTGTAGTCGGGGGGGCGGATACGCAGTATTTT	CAWSVVGGADTQYF
NA	TRBD2	TRBJ2-7	TRBV5-1	TGCGCCAGCAGCTTGGATGGGACTAGCGCTTCCTACGAGCAGTACTTC	CASSLDGTSASYEQYF
NA	TRBD1	TRBJ2-5	TRBV4-1	TGCGCCAGCAGCCTCAGGGGGTTAGAGACCCAGTACTTC	CASSLRGLETQYF
NA	NA	TRBJ1-6	TRBV5-4	TGTGCCAGCAGCTTGGGGGCCTGGGATTCACCCCTCCACTTT	CASSLGAWDSPLHF
NA	NA	TRBJ2-7	TRBV7-8	TGTGCCAGCAGCTTCGTACTGGGGATCTCCTACGAGCAGTACTTC	CASSFVLGISYEQYF
once	NA	TRBJ1-5	TRBV10-3	TGTGCCATCAGTGAGGGGAGCCTCGGCAGGGGCCGTCAGCCCCAGCATTTT	CAISEGSLGRGRQPQHF
NA	TRBD2	TRBJ2-3	TRBV6-1	TGTGCCAGCAGTGAAAGGGCTAGCGGGAGTGATACGCAGTATTTT	CASSERASGSDTQYF
NA	TRBD1	TRBJ1-4	TRBV4-3	TGCGCCAGCAGCCAAGAGACAGGGGAAAATGAAAAACTGTTTTTT	CASSQETGENEKLFF
once	TRBD1	TRBJ2-5	TRBV2	TGTGCCAGCAGTGCAAGGACAGGGGCTGAAGAGACCCAGTACTTC	CASSARTGAEETQYF
NA	TRBD2	TRBJ2-1	TRBV2	TGTGCCAGCAGTGCATCTGGACTAGCGGGAGGGACCCTCAATGAGCAGTTCTTC	CASSASGLAGGTLNEQFF
NA	TRBD1	TRBJ1-6	TRBV7-9	TGTGCCAGCAGCTCCCGACAGGGGAACAACTCACCCCTCCACTTT	CASSSRQGNNSPLHF
NA	NA	TRBJ2-5	TRBV6-1	TGTGCCAGTCAAAAACTTCGGGGAGAGACCCAGTACTTC	CASQKLRGETQYF
NA	NA	TRBJ2-6	TRBV27	TGTGCCAGCAGTTCCCCGTCCTCTGGGGCCAACGTCCTGACTTTC	CASSSPSSGANVLTF
NA	NA	TRBJ2-1	TRBV6-1	TGTGCCAGCAGTGGGCTTAGCGGGCAGTTCTTC	CASSGLSGQFF
NA	NA	TRBJ2-3	TRBV5-1	TGCGCCAGCAGCTTTGGGGATACGCAGTATTTT	CASSFGDTQYF
NA	TRBD2	TRBJ2-4	TRBV27	TGTGCCAGCAGTTCCGGACTAGGTTCTTCCAAAAACATTCAGTACTTC	CASSSGLGSSKNIQYF
NA	NA	TRBJ1-1	TRBV18	TGTGCCAGCTCACCACGCGGCCGGGGAATGAACACTGAAGCTTTCTTT	CASSPRGRGMNTEAFF
NA	TRBD2	TRBJ2-1	TRBV6-5	TGTGCCAGCAGCTTGACTAGCGAACCCTACAATGAGCAGTTCTTC	CASSLTSEPYNEQFF
NA	NA	TRBJ2-3	TRBV27	TGTGCCAGCAGTTTTAAAGGGGACGGGAGTCCCATAATGGATTTT	CASSFKGDGSPIMDF
NA	TRBD1	TRBJ1-4	TRBV9	TGTGCCAGCAGCGTAGAGGCCCGGAGGATTTCAGGGGGGGATCTGTTTTTT	CASSVEARRISGGDLFF
NA	NA	TRBJ1-5	TRBV28	TGTGCCAGCAGTTCAATTCAGGGGTCCTCGTATAGCAATCAGCCCCAGCATTTT	CASSSIQGSSYSNQPQHF
NA	NA	TRBJ2-3	TRBV10-3	TGTGCCATCAGTGAGTCAGCGGATAGCACAGATACGCAGTATTTT	CAISESADSTDTQYF
NA	NA	TRBJ1-6	TRBV6-1	TGTGCCAGCAGTGAAGCATCGAGAACGGAGTCACCCCTCCACTTT	CASSEASRTESPLHF
NA	TRBD1	TRBJ1-4	TRBV10-2	TGCGCCAGCAGGCCGGGCAGGGGGGTGGAAAAACTGTTTTTT	CASRPGRGVEKLFF
few	TRBD1	TRBJ2-2	TRBV4-1	TGCGCCAGCAGCCTTCAGGGGGCCCCCATGGGGACCGGGGAGCTGTTTTTT	CASSLQGAPMGTGELFF
NA	NA	TRBJ1-4	TRBV7-9	TGTGCCAGCAGCATCAGGGAATCTGGGGCTAATGAAAAACTGTTTTTT	CASSIRESGANEKLFF
NA	NA	TRBJ2-1	TRBV20-1	TGCAGTGCTTTGAAGGGCAATGAGCAGTTCTTC	CSALKGNEQFF
NA	NA	TRBJ2-7	TRBV6-6	TGTGCCAGCAGTTACGGGGGGGCTGAGCAGTACTTC	CASSYGGAEQYF
NA	NA	TRBJ1-4	TRBV5-1	TGCGCCAGCAGCCCAGGAAGGTCAACTAATGAAAAACTGTTTTTT	CASSPGRSTNEKLFF
NA	TRBD1	TRBJ2-7	TRBV18	TGTGCCAGCTCACCTCGACAGGGGAACACTGGGTACGAGCAGTACTTC	CASSPRQGNTGYEQYF
NA	NA	TRBJ1-5	TRBV10-3	TGTGCCATCAGCCCCTCGGGAGGGGAGGCCCAATGGCAGCCCCAGCATTTT	CAISPSGGEAQWQPQHF